Shown below are 31 T cell receptor beta chains from a single sample sequenced in a study of T cells in Graves' hyperthyroidism and ophthalmopathy. Using RNA transcripts as the source, TCR beta CDR3 regions were amplified. The primer set for the first-round RT-PCR of the TCR CDR3 was HTBI. TCRdb re-derived calls from the multiplex PCR reads in MiXCR, one entry per CDR3 protein. The table includes around 700,000 distinct CDR3 sequences, approximately 36% detected once. Sample: blood. The source is a woman aged 40 to 50 with Graves' hyperthyroidism.

This clonotype was counted at least ten times. The chain recombines TRBV20-1 with TRBJ2-7; D may be TRBD1 or TRBD2 (5 bases each). The CDR3 is made up of 12 amino acids. Germline V CDR1 and CDR2: DFQATT, SNEGSKA (reference sequence). Deletions cut 4 bases from V and 9 bases from J, with 16 bases between. The CDR3 sequence is CSAIEVGTPQYF. CDR3 sequence (DNA): TGCAGTGCTATTGAAGTGGGGACCCCGCAGTACTTC.

The chain has TRBV25-1 and TRBJ1-3; 7 nucleotides agree with TRBD1. J gave up 3 bases and V 5 bases, and 4 bases lay outside the gene matches. The CDR3 length is 14 residues. Germline CDR1 MGHDK, CDR2 SYGVNS. CDR3 in amino acids: CASSPGQRGNTIYF. The CDR3 DNA is TGTGCCAGCAGTCCGGGACAGCGTGGAAACACCATATATTTT.

The rearrangement links TRBV7-9 to TRBJ1-4; D is possibly TRBD1 (5 bases). The ends were cut back, 7 bases at V and 1 base at J, with 16 bases in the middle. The CDR3 length is 16 residues. Germline CDR1 reads SEHNR; CDR2 reads FQNEAQ (reference sequence). The CDR3 nucleotides are TGTGCCAGCAACTCCCCCCGAGGGGTAACTAATGAAAAACTGTTTTTT. It yields the protein CASNSPRGVTNEKLFF.

In the case of this clonotype: A clone one base away is much larger, so this may be a read error. This chain joins TRBV20-1 and TRBJ2-5; D is unresolved. CDR1 is DFQATT, CDR2 SNEGSKA, per germline (reference sequence). With 5 bases removed from V and 7 bases from J, the gap between germline ends came to 14 bases. CDR3 size: 12 residues. CDR3 region: CSALSGSGTQYF. In nucleotides, the CDR3 is TGCAGTGCTCTGTCGGGTAGTGGGACCCAGTACTTC.

This clonotype appeared a single time. This rearrangement joins TRBV7-9 to TRBJ1-6; 9 nucleotides agree with TRBD1. Germline-derived CDR1 and CDR2 are SEHNR and FQNEAQ (reference sequence). CDR3 length: 15 residues. V shed 5 bases, J shed 9 bases, and the junction held 8 bases outside the gene matches. The CDR3 DNA reads as TGTGCCAGCAGCCCCCGGGGGACAGGGACTTCACCCCTCCACTTT. It encodes CASSPRGTGTSPLHF.

This clonotype was detected only a few times. This chain connects TRBV19 to TRBJ1-2; D unresolved. Germline V lookup: CDR1 LNHDA, CDR2 SQIVND (reference sequence). The CDR3 covers 16 residues. V was pared by 3 bases and J by 2 bases, with 16 bases between. CDR3 nucleotides: TGTGCCAGTAGTATCCGGGTCCCCCTAAGGAACTATGGCTACACCTTC. Translation: CASSIRVPLRNYGYTF.

In regard to this clonotype: Sequence at one end of the junction differs from germline and may be a read error. This sequence joins TRBV10-3 and TRBJ2-7, with D possibly being TRBD1 or TRBD2 (5 bases each). Looked up from germline, CDR1 is ENHRY and CDR2 is SYGVKD. There are 12 residues in the CDR3. As DNA, the CDR3 is TGTGCCATCCTGGGCGCCGCTGGGGACGGGGACTTC. It is translated as CAILGAAGDGDF.

V is TRBV7-9 and J is TRBJ1-1; D perhaps matches TRBD1 (5 bases). CDR3 length equals 15 residues. The germline V gene has CDR1 SEHNR and CDR2 FQNEAQ (reference sequence). V lost 3 bases and J lost 1, with 12 bases in between. The CDR3 here is CASSLTQGRNTEAFF. The CDR3 DNA reads as TGTGCCAGCAGCTTGACCCAGGGACGGAACACTGAAGCTTTCTTT.

This clonotype has a handful of counts. This chain connects TRBV6-5 to TRBJ2-7; TRBD1 matches 7 bases. The CDR3 is 16 residues long. J gave up 5 bases and V 5 bases, and 15 bases lay outside the gene matches. Germline V gene sequence: CDR1 MNHEY, CDR2 SVGAGI. The CDR3 here is CASSPELVGTVHEQYF. The CDR3 DNA is TGTGCCAGCAGTCCCGAGTTGGTCGGGACAGTCCACGAGCAGTACTTC.

This clonotype turned up a few times. This sequence joins TRBV9 and TRBJ1-1; maybe TRBD1 (6 bases). Germline CDR1 and CDR2: SGDLS and YYNGEE. With 3 bases removed from V and 2 bases from J, the gap between germline ends came to 20 bases. This CDR3 comprises 17 residues. The CDR3, as DNA: TGTGCCAGCAGCGGGCCATCCGGTGGACAGAAAAACACTGAAGCTTTCTTT. This translates into CASSGPSGGQKNTEAFF. Variable domain in full (rest from reference TRBV9 and TRBJ1-1): DSGVTQTPKHLITATGQRVTLRCSPRSGDLSVYWYQQSLDQGLQFLIQYYNGEERAKGNILERFSAQQFPDLHSELNLSSLELGDSALYFCASSGPSGGQKNTEAFFGQGTRLTVV.

The genes are TRBV9 and TRBJ1-2; 9 nucleotides agree with TRBD1. The germline V gene encodes CDR1 SGDLS and CDR2 YYNGEE. CDR3 length equals 15 residues. The J segment lost 5 bases and the V segment lost 4 bases, leaving 9 bases of the junction unmatched. This CDR3 is CASSSGQTGGYGYTF. The CDR3 region has the DNA TGTGCCAGCAGCTCCGGACAGACAGGGGGTTATGGCTACACCTTC.

The gene calls are TRBV30 and TRBJ1-5; D is ambiguous. V was cut by 4 bases and J by 4 bases, with 11 bases left in between. The CDR3 contains 13 residues. CDR1 and CDR2 from the germline V gene are GTSNPN and SVGIG (reference sequence). The CDR3 here is CAWILDGNQPQHF. The CDR3, as DNA: TGTGCCTGGATCCTTGACGGGAATCAGCCCCAGCATTTT. Together with reference TRBV30 and TRBJ1-5, the CDR3 gives the full variable domain: SQTIHQWPATLVQPVGSPLSLECTVEGTSNPNLYWYRQAAGRGLQLLFYSVGIGQISSEVPQNLSASRPQDRQFILSSKKLLLSDSGFYLCAWILDGNQPQHFGDGTRLSIL.

The chain links TRBV6-1 to TRBJ2-2; possibly TRBD1 or TRBD2 for D (6 bases each). This CDR3 contains 14 residues. V lost 4 bases and J 5 bases, leaving 11 bases between the germline ends. Germline-derived CDR1 and CDR2 are MNHNS and SASEGT. Written as DNA, the CDR3 is TGTGCCAGCAGTGCAACAGGGAGGACCGGGGAGCTGTTTTTT. It encodes CASSATGRTGELFF.

This clonotype has at least ten counts. The J gene is TRBJ2-7, the V gene TRBV6-6; tentatively, D is TRBD1 (5 bases). Per the germline V gene, CDR1 is MNHNY and CDR2 is SVGAGI (reference sequence). Trimming removed 8 bases at V and 1 base at J, with 15 bases between. CDR3 length equals 14 residues. The CDR3 DNA reads as TGTGCCAGCCGCCAAAGACAGACATCCTACGAGCAGTACTTC. This gives the protein CASRQRQTSYEQYF.

This clonotype was seen ten or more times. The chain couples TRBV9 to TRBJ2-7; D possibly corresponds to TRBD1 (5 bases). Germline V gene data show CDR1 as SGDLS and CDR2 as YYNGEE. The V end was cut by 0 bases, the J end by 1 base, with 8 bases between. The CDR3 is 14 residues long. CDR3 sequence: CASSVDQGSYEQYF. The CDR3 DNA reads TGTGCCAGCAGCGTAGATCAGGGATCCTACGAGCAGTACTTC.

In its sample, this clonotype was seen many times. One junction end does not reproduce the germline sequence, and a read error may be involved. This rearrangement joins TRBV7-7 to TRBJ2-7, with a possible D match to TRBD2 (5 bases). Germline-derived CDR1 and CDR2 are SSHAT and FNYEAQ (reference sequence). The CDR3 totals 13 residues. The CDR3 bases are TGTGCTAGCAGCCTCCGCCCCGGGGACGAGCAGTACTTC. Its translation is CASSLRPGDEQYF.

This clonotype was recorded at least ten times. This chain uses TRBV15 with TRBJ2-5; no clear D. From germline, CDR1 is LNHNV and CDR2 YYDKDF (reference sequence). V was clipped by 6 bases and J by 2 bases, with 19 bases between them. CDR3 size: 16 residues. The CDR3 reads CATRVTIGTAQETQYF. Here the CDR3 DNA reads TGTGCCACCAGGGTTACTATTGGTACAGCGCAAGAGACCCAGTACTTC.

In this sample, this clonotype turned up a few times. The junction shows a germline mismatch at one end, possibly a read error. The chain couples TRBV7-2 to TRBJ1-2; D call uncertain. This CDR3 has 15 residues. Per the germline V gene, CDR1 is SGHTA and CDR2 is FQGNSA. In nucleotides, the CDR3 is TGCGCCAGCAGCCAAGCCGATGGGTCTTTCTATGGCTACACCTTC. Protein: CASSQADGSFYGYTF.

V gene TRBV7-2 combines with J gene TRBJ2-7, with D perhaps TRBD1 (5 bases). With 6 bases removed from V and 3 bases from J, the gap between germline ends came to 12 bases. Per germline, CDR1 SGHTA and CDR2 FQGNSA. This CDR3 has 13 residues. The CDR3 region is CASSYGRDYEQYF. The CDR3 nucleotides read TGTGCCAGCAGTTACGGCAGGGACTACGAGCAGTACTTC.

This clonotype was picked up one time. The V gene is TRBV7-9, the J gene TRBJ2-7, with D perhaps TRBD1 or TRBD2 (5 bases each). The CDR3 is 14 amino acids. Germline V CDR1 and CDR2: SEHNR, FQNEAQ (reference sequence). V lost 5 bases and J lost 3, with 14 bases in between. The CDR3 DNA is TGTGCCAGCAGCCACCGGGACCAGTACTACGAGCAGTACTTC. Its protein is CASSHRDQYYEQYF.

There are many counts of this clonotype. The chain uses TRBV7-8 and TRBJ2-2, with D possibly TRBD2 on 6 matching bases. CDR1 SGHVS and CDR2 FQNEAQ come from the germline V gene. CDR3 length: 14 residues. The V end lost 5 bases, the J end lost 6 bases, and 13 bases lay between the germline ends. CDR3: CASSPGGWAGELFF. For the CDR3, the DNA is TGTGCCAGCAGCCCTGGGGGGTGGGCCGGGGAGCTGTTTTTT.

About this clonotype itself: Because the CDR3's place on the DNA is in doubt, the DNA is left out and the CDR3 is given as listed by TCRdb. The CDR3 sequence is CSAKRDGGGANVLTFGAGTGELFF. The rearrangement joins TRBV20-1 to TRBJ2-2; the table's D call, TRBD2, has no DNA check behind it. CDR1 and CDR2 (germline): DFQATT, SNEGSKA (reference sequence). The CDR3 spans 24 amino acids, including both terminal residues.

There are a few counts of this clonotype. The rearrangement links TRBV27 to TRBJ1-2, with a possible D match to TRBD1 (6 bases). Trimming took off 6 bases at V and 8 bases at J, with 16 bases between the two ends. This CDR3 is 13 amino acids long. Looked up from germline, CDR1 is MNHEY and CDR2 is SMNVEV (reference sequence). DNA for the CDR3: TGTGCCAGCAGACCTAACAGGGATCCAGGCTACACCTTC. Its translation: CASRPNRDPGYTF.

The chain carries TRBV7-1 and TRBJ2-7; perhaps TRBD2 as D (5 bases). TRBV7-1 is an ORF, and what it does is uncertain. V was shortened by 3 bases and J by 3 bases, with 9 bases between the two germline ends. The CDR3 consists of 13 residues. DNA of the CDR3: TGTGCCAGCAGCTCGGAGGCCTACTACGAGCAGTACTTC. It yields the protein CASSSEAYYEQYF.

This clonotype was counted at least ten times. V gene TRBV19 combines with J gene TRBJ2-5; D is uncertain. The germline V and J ends were trimmed by 9 bases and 2 bases, with 16 bases remaining between them. This CDR3 region has 14 residues. The V gene's germline CDR1 is LNHDA and CDR2 SQIVND (reference sequence). The CDR3 protein is CASRSTEPQETQYF. The CDR3 region has the DNA TGTGCCAGCCGTTCGACGGAACCACAAGAGACCCAGTACTTC.

The chain is built from TRBV7-3 and TRBJ2-2, with D tentatively TRBD2 (5 bases). CDR3 size: 14 residues. From germline, CDR1 is SGHTA and CDR2 FQGTGA. Trimming pared 5 bases from V and 5 bases from J, leaving 12 bases between. Here the CDR3 reads CASSHPRGTGELFF. For the CDR3, the DNA is TGTGCCAGCAGCCACCCCCGAGGGACCGGGGAGCTGTTTTTT.

V and J are TRBV6-5 and TRBJ2-6; 7 positions match TRBD2. The CDR3 is 18 amino acids. Germline V lookup: CDR1 MNHEY, CDR2 SVGAGI. V was clipped by 5 bases and J by 2 bases; unmatched bases: 12. CDR3 in amino acids: CASSGRDGTRPGANVLTF. The CDR3 nucleotides are TGTGCCAGCAGTGGGAGGGACGGAACCCGCCCTGGGGCCAACGTCCTGACTTTC.

This clonotype was counted at least ten times. This rearrangement joins TRBV15 to TRBJ1-2; D gene unclear. Trimming stripped 2 bases from V and 8 bases from J, with 21 bases between. The CDR3 contains 16 residues. Germline V gives CDR1 LNHNV, CDR2 YYDKDF (reference sequence). The CDR3 sequence: CATSRTRTAFRWGYTF. The DNA for the CDR3 is TGTGCCACCAGCAGAACTCGGACGGCGTTTAGATGGGGCTACACCTTC.

The J gene is TRBJ1-4, the V gene TRBV12-3 or TRBV12-4; D is perhaps TRBD1 (6 bases). V lost 7 bases, J lost 6 bases, and 24 bases lay in between. This CDR3 spans 17 amino acids. CDR3 nucleotide sequence: TGTGCCAGCACGACGAACTGGGGGCAGGGGACCTATGAAAAACTGTTTTTT. This translates into CASTTNWGQGTYEKLFF.

This clonotype was picked up many times. The chain couples TRBV10-3 to TRBJ1-3; 9 nucleotides align to TRBD1. V lost 6 bases to trimming and J lost 0 bases; unmatched junction nucleotides: 6. The CDR3 totals 16 residues. Germline loops: CDR1 ENHRY, CDR2 SYGVKD. CDR3: CAISDRGILSGNTIYF. In nucleotides, the CDR3 is TGTGCCATCAGCGACAGGGGGATACTCTCTGGAAACACCATATATTTT.

The rearrangement links TRBV6-1 to TRBJ2-2; 11 bases fit TRBD1. V was clipped by 4 bases and J by 6 bases; unmatched bases: 4. This CDR3 region has 15 residues. CDR1 and CDR2 from the germline V gene are MNHNS and SASEGT. Here the CDR3 reads CASSGTGGWAGELFF. Written as DNA, the CDR3 is TGTGCCAGCAGTGGGACAGGGGGCTGGGCCGGGGAGCTGTTTTTT.